The clone carrying this T cell receptor beta chain was recorded at least ten times. Its cognate antigen is unknown. This entry belongs to a study of CD8 T cells in ankylosing spondylitis. Libraries for TCR beta were made by quantitative 5'-RACE with molecular barcodes. Via MiXCR, TCRdb re-called the 5' RACE reads, giving one row per CDR3 protein. The data show around 150,000 distinct CDR3 sequences, with about 6.7% seen just once and roughly an eighth held by the top ten. Whole-study findings and limits: Disease-linked clones bore a CD8+ phenotype, appearing relatively rarely in peripheral blood.

The receptor's source is a female donor with ankylosing spondylitis or in good health (not recorded which). The source material was blood, either unsorted or a sorted T cell fraction (not recorded which).

The chain's CDR3 is CATSDSSASGGETQYF. CDR3 nucleotide sequence: TGTGCCACCAGTGATTCATCGGCTAGCGGGGGAGAGACCCAGTACTTC. V usage is TRBV24-1 and J usage is TRBJ2-5; 10 bases map to TRBD2. Germline V gene sequence: CDR1 KGHDR, CDR2 SFDVKD. This CDR3 comprises 16 residues. With V trimmed by 2 bases and J by 4 bases, 6 bases remained unmatched.